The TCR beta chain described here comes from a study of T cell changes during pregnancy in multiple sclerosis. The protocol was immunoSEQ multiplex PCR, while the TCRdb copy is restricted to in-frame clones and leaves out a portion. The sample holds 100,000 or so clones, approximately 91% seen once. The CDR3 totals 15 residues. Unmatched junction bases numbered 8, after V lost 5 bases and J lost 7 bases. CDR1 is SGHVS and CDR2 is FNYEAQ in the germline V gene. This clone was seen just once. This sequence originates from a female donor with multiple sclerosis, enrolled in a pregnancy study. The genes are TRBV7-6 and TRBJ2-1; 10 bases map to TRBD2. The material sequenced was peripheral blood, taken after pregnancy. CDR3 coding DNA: TGTGCCAGCAGCCCAACTAGCGGGGCGGGGAATGAGCAGTTCTTC. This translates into CASSPTSGAGNEQFF.